The 23 T cell receptor beta chains listed next were all sequenced from one sample in a study of tumor-infiltrating lymphocytes in localized non-small cell lung cancer. Data came from immunoSEQ multiplex PCR; TCRdb stores just in-frame clones and leaves some out. The table shows roughly 12,000 clones, with less than 90% occurring only once. Sequencing input: lung tumor tissue. The receptors derive from a human donor with non-small cell lung cancer.

CDR3 sequence (DNA): TGTGCCAGCAGCTTTTACAGGGGTCGTAATTCACCCCTCCACTTT. This translates into CASSFYRGRNSPLHF. The chain links TRBV7-2 to TRBJ1-6; TRBD1 aligns across 7 bases. From germline, CDR1 is SGHTA and CDR2 FQGNSA. The J segment lost 6 bases and the V segment lost 3 bases, leaving 5 bases of the junction unmatched. The CDR3 spans 15 residues.

This chain links TRBV6-6 with TRBJ2-7; 9 nucleotides align to TRBD2. Per the germline V gene, CDR1 is MNHNY and CDR2 is SVGAGI (reference sequence). This CDR3 is built from 14 residues. J was trimmed by 6 bases and V by 2 bases; bases with no gene match: 5. CDR3 loop: CASSYKGLAIEQYF. The CDR3 DNA sequence: TGTGCCAGCAGTTACAAGGGACTAGCCATCGAGCAGTACTTC.

The rearrangement links TRBV27 to TRBJ1-1; a possible D gene is TRBD1 (5 bases). The CDR3 runs 12 residues. CDR1 and CDR2 from the germline V gene are MNHEY and SMNVEV (reference sequence). Trimming took 5 bases from V and 11 from J, leaving 15 bases between them. The CDR3 nucleotides read TGTGCCAGCAGTCCGAACCAGGGAAGGGCTTTCTTT. This encodes CASSPNQGRAFF.

This chain links TRBV6-5 with TRBJ1-2; D gene ambiguous. Germline CDR1 reads MNHEY; CDR2 reads SVGAGI. This CDR3 contains 12 residues. Trimming took 6 bases from V and 6 from J, leaving 11 bases between them. In nucleotides, the CDR3 is TGTGCCAGCAGCCGAACAGCGGATGGCTACACCTTC. Translated: CASSRTADGYTF.

V is TRBV7-2 and J is TRBJ1-2; weak D call: TRBD1 (6 bases). Trimming cost V 4 bases and J 4 bases, with 19 bases left between them. This CDR3 has 16 amino acids. Germline V gene lookup returns CDR1 SGHTA and CDR2 FQGNSA. CDR3 loop: CASSSSHRDVGYGYTF. The CDR3 DNA is TGTGCCAGCAGCTCCAGCCACAGGGATGTGGGCTATGGCTACACCTTC.

The chain links TRBV7-2 to TRBJ1-1, with TRBD1 matching 11 bases. Losses at the gene ends were 1 base for V and 8 bases for J; bases not matched to a gene: 3. Germline CDR1 and CDR2: SGHTA and FQGNSA. There are 14 residues in the CDR3. The CDR3 sequence: CASSLGDRGSEAFF. In nucleotides, the CDR3 is TGTGCCAGCAGCTTAGGGGACAGGGGGTCCGAAGCTTTCTTT.

V gene TRBV4-1 combines with J gene TRBJ2-1; 9 bases align to TRBD2. CDR1 MGHRA and CDR2 YSYEKL come from the germline V gene. This CDR3 has 17 residues. Trimming at V came to 3 bases and at J to 5 bases, leaving 11 bases not matched to a gene. CDR3 region: CASSQLLMASGDNEQFF. The CDR3 DNA is TGCGCCAGCAGCCAGCTATTAATGGCTAGCGGGGACAATGAGCAGTTCTTC.

This rearrangement joins TRBV20-1 to TRBJ2-1; D unclear. V was clipped by 3 bases and J by 4 bases, with 1 base between them. The germline V gene encodes CDR1 DFQATT and CDR2 SNEGSKA (reference sequence). CDR3 length: 10 amino acids. CDR3 sequence reads: CSASYNEQFF. The CDR3 coding sequence is TGCAGTGCTAGTTACAATGAGCAGTTCTTC.

The sample holds a few counts of this clone. The V and J genes are TRBV6-5 and TRBJ1-5; D uncertain. Per germline, CDR1 MNHEY and CDR2 SVGAGI. CDR3 length equals 15 residues. V dropped 5 bases and J dropped 5 bases, with 16 bases sitting between them. The CDR3 is CASSRTPEGYQPQHF. CDR3 nucleotides: TGTGCCAGCAGTAGAACCCCCGAAGGGTATCAGCCCCAGCATTTT.

This chain uses TRBV13 with TRBJ2-1; TRBD2 matches at 12 bases. J lost 5 bases, V lost 4 bases, and 6 bases had no gene match. The CDR3 loop spans 16 amino acids. Germline CDR1 reads PRHDT; CDR2 reads FYEKMQ (reference sequence). CDR3 sequence reads: CASSSSSGGAHNEQFF. The CDR3 DNA reads TGTGCCAGCAGCTCATCTAGCGGGGGGGCCCACAATGAGCAGTTCTTC.

The sample holds a few counts of this clone. The rearrangement uses TRBV28 and TRBJ2-7, with TRBD2 matching 9 bases. The CDR3 has 14 amino acids. V lost 5 bases to trimming and J lost 3 bases; unmatched junction nucleotides: 5. Germline lookup yields CDR1 MDHEN and CDR2 SYDVKM. CDR3 coding DNA: TGTGCCAGCAGTCGACTAGCGGCTATCTACGAGCAGTACTTC. Protein: CASSRLAAIYEQYF.

As for this clone: Because the CDR3 is missing its conserved closing phenylalanine or tryptophan, this is likely a read error. The chain is built from TRBV6-4 and TRBJ1-5, with 7 bases lining up with TRBD1. The CDR3 runs 16 residues. The trim removed 6 bases at V and 2 bases at J, leaving 10 bases unmatched. The germline CDR1 and CDR2 sequences are MRHNA and SNTAGT. CDR3 residues: CASSADRVRGNQPQHY. CDR3 DNA: TGTGCCAGCAGCGCCGACAGGGTTAGGGGCAATCAGCCCCAGCATTAT.

The chain couples TRBV5-1 to TRBJ2-1; D is unresolved. Germline V lookup: CDR1 SGHRS, CDR2 YFSETQ. The CDR3 totals 14 residues. The ends were cut back, 0 bases at V and 6 bases at J, with 10 bases in the middle. The chain's CDR3 is CASSLDGRINEQFF. The CDR3 bases are TGCGCCAGCAGCTTGGATGGTCGGATCAATGAGCAGTTCTTC. Supplemented by reference TRBV5-1 and TRBJ2-1, the full variable domain reads KAGVTQTPRYLIKTRGQQVTLSCSPISGHRSVSWYQQTPGQGLQFLFEYFSETQRNKGNFPGRFSGRQFSNSRSEMNVSTLELGDSALYLCASSLDGRINEQFFGPGTRLTVL.

Only one count was recorded for this clone. Here the CDR3 reads CARSFQEGLAGWEQYF. CDR3 nucleotide sequence: TGTGCCAGAAGCTTTCAGGAGGGACTAGCGGGATGGGAGCAGTACTTC. The genes are TRBV5-3 and TRBJ2-7; TRBD2 matches at 13 bases. TRBV5-3 is an open reading frame whose function is uncertain. The CDR3 is 16 amino acids. J was trimmed by 7 bases and V by 2 bases; bases with no gene match: 9.

The chain is built from TRBV7-3 and TRBJ2-2; 7 nucleotides match TRBD2. Unmatched junction bases numbered 15, after V lost 0 bases and J lost 5 bases. Germline V gene data show CDR1 as SGHTA and CDR2 as FQGTGA. There are 19 residues in the CDR3. CDR3 sequence (DNA): TGTGCCAGCAGCTTAACTTCTGGAATTGGGCGGGAGAGAACCGGGGAGCTGTTTTTT. Its translation is CASSLTSGIGRERTGELFF.

The chain has TRBV7-9 and TRBJ1-3, with a tentative D call TRBD1 (5 bases). The CDR3 totals 15 residues. Germline-derived CDR1 and CDR2 are SEHNR and FQNEAQ (reference sequence). V was pared by 4 bases and J by 0 bases, with 10 bases between. The CDR3: CASSSSGTSGNTIYF. The DNA for the CDR3 is TGTGCCAGCAGCTCATCCGGGACCTCTGGAAACACCATATATTTT.

This chain uses TRBV28 with TRBJ2-7, with D unresolved. Germline V gene sequence: CDR1 MDHEN, CDR2 SYDVKM. V was cut by 2 bases and J by 1 base, with 3 bases left in between. The CDR3 runs 12 residues. The CDR3 loop is CASSLGSYEQYF. The CDR3 DNA follows: TGTGCCAGCAGTTTAGGGTCCTACGAGCAGTACTTC.

In this sample, this clone turned up a few times. The genes are TRBV9 and TRBJ1-1; TRBD1 aligns across 12 bases. Germline assignment: CDR1 SGDLS and CDR2 YYNGEE. The J segment lost 1 base and the V segment lost 2 bases, leaving 15 bases of the junction unmatched. The length of the CDR3 is 20 residues. The CDR3 region has the DNA TGTGCCAGCAGCGTGAGAGGGACCGGGACAGGGGGCAGATGGAACACTGAAGCTTTCTTT. The encoded protein is CASSVRGTGTGGRWNTEAFF.

This chain links TRBV5-5 with TRBJ2-5; D not resolved. Trimming shortened V by 4 bases and J by 4 bases, and 5 bases separated the two germline ends. CDR1 SGHKS and CDR2 YYEKEE come from the germline V gene (reference sequence). CDR3 length equals 11 residues. Here the CDR3 reads CASSQIETQYF. The DNA for the CDR3 is TGTGCCAGCAGCCAAATAGAGACCCAGTACTTC.

The gene calls are TRBV19 and TRBJ2-7; 7 bases align to TRBD1. The CDR3 is 14 amino acids. Losses at the gene ends were 6 bases for V and 1 base for J; bases not matched to a gene: 6. Germline values: CDR1 LNHDA, CDR2 SQIVND (reference sequence). CDR3 loop: CASSHGTASYEQYF. DNA of the CDR3: TGTGCCAGTAGCCACGGGACAGCTTCCTACGAGCAGTACTTC.

This chain uses TRBV28 with TRBJ1-5, with D hard to call. The CDR3 spans 14 residues. Trimming left V 1 base short and J 4 bases short, with 8 bases between. Germline assignment: CDR1 MDHEN and CDR2 SYDVKM. The CDR3, as DNA: TGTGCCAGCAGTTTATCGTCAAGGAATCAGCCCCAGCATTTT. Encoded protein: CASSLSSRNQPQHF.

The V and J genes are TRBV5-1 and TRBJ2-1; 7 bases agree with TRBD1. V was pared by 4 bases and J by 6 bases, with 4 bases of the junction left unmatched. The CDR3 length is 13 residues. Germline loops: CDR1 SGHRS, CDR2 YFSETQ. The CDR3: CASSPTGLNEQFF. In DNA form, the CDR3 reads TGCGCCAGCAGCCCGACAGGGCTCAATGAGCAGTTCTTC.

This clone came up once. The V gene is TRBV7-8, the J gene TRBJ2-2; D is perhaps TRBD2 (6 bases). Germline V lookup: CDR1 SGHVS, CDR2 FQNEAQ. Trimming shortened V by 10 bases and J by 1 base, and 13 bases separated the two germline ends. This CDR3 is built from 14 residues. The CDR3 loop reads CATRPGLNTGELFF. CDR3 coding DNA: TGTGCCACCAGGCCGGGACTGAACACCGGGGAGCTGTTTTTT. The full variable domain, with the rest looked up from reference TRBV7-8 and TRBJ2-2, is GAGVSQSPRYKVAKRGQDVALRCDPISGHVSLFWYQQALGQGPEFLTYFQNEAQLDKSGLPSDRFFAERPEGSVSTLKIQRTQQEDSAVYLCATRPGLNTGELFFGEGSRLTVL.